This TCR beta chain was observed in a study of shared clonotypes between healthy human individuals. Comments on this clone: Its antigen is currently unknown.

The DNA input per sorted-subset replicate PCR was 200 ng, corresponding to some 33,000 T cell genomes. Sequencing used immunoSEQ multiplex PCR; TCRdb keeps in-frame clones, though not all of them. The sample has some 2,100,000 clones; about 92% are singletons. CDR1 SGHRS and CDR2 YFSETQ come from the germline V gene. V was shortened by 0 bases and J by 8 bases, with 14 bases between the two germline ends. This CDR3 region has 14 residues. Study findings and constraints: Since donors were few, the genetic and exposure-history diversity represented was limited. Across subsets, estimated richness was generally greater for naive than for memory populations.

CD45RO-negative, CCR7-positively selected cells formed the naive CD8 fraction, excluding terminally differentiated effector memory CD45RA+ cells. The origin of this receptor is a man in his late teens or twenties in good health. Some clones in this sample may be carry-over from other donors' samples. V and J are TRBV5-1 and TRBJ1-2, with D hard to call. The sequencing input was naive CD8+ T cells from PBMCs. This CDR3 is CASSLGGIPEGYTF. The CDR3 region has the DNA TGCGCCAGCAGCTTGGGTGGGATACCTGAGGGCTACACCTTC.